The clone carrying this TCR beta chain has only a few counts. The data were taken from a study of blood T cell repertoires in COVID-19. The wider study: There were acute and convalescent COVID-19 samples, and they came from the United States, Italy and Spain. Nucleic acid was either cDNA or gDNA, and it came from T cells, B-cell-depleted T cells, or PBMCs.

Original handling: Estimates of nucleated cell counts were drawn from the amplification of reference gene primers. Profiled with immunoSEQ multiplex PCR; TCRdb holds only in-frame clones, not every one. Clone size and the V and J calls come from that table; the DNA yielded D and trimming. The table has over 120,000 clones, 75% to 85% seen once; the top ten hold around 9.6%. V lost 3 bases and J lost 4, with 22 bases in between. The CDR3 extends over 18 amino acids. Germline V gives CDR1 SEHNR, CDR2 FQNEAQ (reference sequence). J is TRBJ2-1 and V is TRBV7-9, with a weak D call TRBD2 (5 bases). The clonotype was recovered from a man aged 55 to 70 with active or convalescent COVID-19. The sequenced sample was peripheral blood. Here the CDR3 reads CASSLVSLRRANYNEQFF. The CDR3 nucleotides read TGTGCCAGCAGCTTGGTCTCCCTACGGCGGGCCAATTACAATGAGCAGTTCTTC.